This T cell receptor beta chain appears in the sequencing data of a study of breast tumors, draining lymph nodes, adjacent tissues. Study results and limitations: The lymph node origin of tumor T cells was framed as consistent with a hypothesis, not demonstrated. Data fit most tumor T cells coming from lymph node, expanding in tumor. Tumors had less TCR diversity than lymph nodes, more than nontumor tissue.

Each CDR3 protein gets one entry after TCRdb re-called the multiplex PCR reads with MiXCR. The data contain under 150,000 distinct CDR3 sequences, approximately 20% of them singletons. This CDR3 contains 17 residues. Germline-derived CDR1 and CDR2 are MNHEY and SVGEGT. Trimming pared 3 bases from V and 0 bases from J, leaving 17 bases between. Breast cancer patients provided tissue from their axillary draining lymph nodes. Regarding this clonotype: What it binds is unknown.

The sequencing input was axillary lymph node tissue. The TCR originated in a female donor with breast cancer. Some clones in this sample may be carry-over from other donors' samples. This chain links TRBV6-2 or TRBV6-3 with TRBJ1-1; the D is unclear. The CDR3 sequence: CASSYRVAPGLNTEAFF. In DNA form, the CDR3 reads TGTGCCAGCAGTTATAGAGTCGCCCCAGGCCTGAACACTGAAGCTTTCTTT.